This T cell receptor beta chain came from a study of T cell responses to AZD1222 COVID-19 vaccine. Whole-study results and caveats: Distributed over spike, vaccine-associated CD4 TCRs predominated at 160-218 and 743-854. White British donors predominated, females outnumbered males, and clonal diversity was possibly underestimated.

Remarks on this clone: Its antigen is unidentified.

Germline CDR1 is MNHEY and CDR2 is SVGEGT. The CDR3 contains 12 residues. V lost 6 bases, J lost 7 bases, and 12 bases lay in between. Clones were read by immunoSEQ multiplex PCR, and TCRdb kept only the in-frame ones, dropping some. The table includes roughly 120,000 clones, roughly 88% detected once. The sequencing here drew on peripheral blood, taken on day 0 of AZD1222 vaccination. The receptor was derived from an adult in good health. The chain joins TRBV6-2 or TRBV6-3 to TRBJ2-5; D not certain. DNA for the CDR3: TGTGCCAGCAGCCTACCGCCCAGGACCCAGTACTTC. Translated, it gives CASSLPPRTQYF.